Each of the 18 T cell receptor beta chains below was sequenced from the same sample in a study of OX40 agonist ivuxolimab in advanced cancers. Assay used: immunoSEQ multiplex PCR; TCRdb lists only in-frame clones, some missing. The sample holds fewer than 130,000 clones, around 90% seen once. The material was CD4+ or CD8+ T cells sorted from blood, obtained in a trial of the OX40 agonist ivuxolimab. The receptors stem from an adult with an advanced solid tumor such as melanoma, head and neck, liver or kidney cancer.

CDR3 in amino acids: CASSQDPRGGWYF. The DNA for the CDR3 is TGCGCCAGCAGCCAAGATCCCCGCGGGGGCTGGTATTTT. The chain recombines TRBV4-3 with TRBJ2-3; D is perhaps TRBD2 (7 bases). The CDR3 totals 13 residues. Trimming took off 0 bases at V and 14 bases at J, with 15 bases between the two ends. CDR1 and CDR2 from the germline V gene are LGHNA and YSLEER.

In this sample, this clone turned up a few times. The chain couples TRBV7-8 to TRBJ2-7; D unresolved. The CDR3 spans 14 residues. Looked up from germline, CDR1 is SGHVS and CDR2 is FQNEAQ. V lost 2 bases and J 5 bases, leaving 13 bases between the germline ends. Written as DNA, the CDR3 is TGTGCCAGCAGCTTACTTCAGGAATGGGACGAGCAGTACTTC. This translates into CASSLLQEWDEQYF. Using reference TRBV7-8 and TRBJ2-7 for the parts outside the CDR3, the full variable domain is GAGVSQSPRYKVAKRGQDVALRCDPISGHVSLFWYQQALGQGPEFLTYFQNEAQLDKSGLPSDRFFAERPEGSVSTLKIQRTQQEDSAVYLCASSLLQEWDEQYFGPGTRLTVT.

The chain employs TRBV27 and TRBJ2-7, with D perhaps TRBD1 or TRBD2 (6 bases each). CDR3 length: 16 amino acids. V lost 3 bases and J 3 bases, leaving 18 bases between the germline ends. The germline V gene has CDR1 MNHEY and CDR2 SMNVEV (reference sequence). As DNA, the CDR3 is TGTGCCAGCAGTTTGGTCGGGGCGGGACACCGCTACGAGCAGTACTTC. Protein sequence: CASSLVGAGHRYEQYF.

The genes are TRBV7-2 and TRBJ2-5; TRBD2 matches at 11 bases. The germline CDR1 and CDR2 sequences are SGHTA and FQGNSA. CDR3 length equals 15 residues. V dropped 1 base and J dropped 3; count of bases not matched to a gene: 1. CDR3 coding DNA: TGTGCCAGCAGCTTAGATAGCGGGGGGGAAGAGACCCAGTACTTC. Encoded protein: CASSLDSGGEETQYF.

This clone was detected once. The chain employs TRBV7-9 and TRBJ2-6; the D gene is possibly TRBD1 (6 bases). The CDR3 has 15 amino acids. V lost 4 bases, J lost 4 bases, and 11 bases lay in between. Germline V gene sequence: CDR1 SEHNR, CDR2 FQNEAQ (reference sequence). CDR3 sequence reads: CASSWTAPGANVLTF. The DNA for the CDR3 is TGTGCCAGCAGCTGGACAGCCCCCGGGGCCAACGTCCTGACTTTC.

CDR3 loop: CASSTKTGSTDTQYF. The CDR3 DNA reads TGTGCCAGCAGTACAAAGACAGGAAGCACAGATACGCAGTATTTT. J is TRBJ2-3 and V is TRBV6-5; weak D call: TRBD1 (6 bases). The germline V and J ends were trimmed by 5 bases and 0 bases, with 12 bases remaining between them. CDR1 is MNHEY and CDR2 is SVGAGI in the germline V gene. The CDR3 is 15 residues long.

The CDR3, as DNA: TGTGCCAGCAGTACCGGGACAGGGGCGAGGGAGCAGTTCTTC. Translation gives CASSTGTGAREQFF. V is TRBV6-1 and J is TRBJ2-1, with 10 bases that match TRBD1. The germline V gene has CDR1 MNHNS and CDR2 SASEGT. There are 14 residues in the CDR3. V lost 5 bases, J lost 10 bases, and 8 bases stayed unmatched.

This chain joins TRBV7-2 and TRBJ2-3; tentative D call: TRBD2 (6 bases). V lost 0 bases, J lost 2 bases, and 12 bases lay in between. The germline gives CDR1 SGHTA, CDR2 FQGNSA. The CDR3 sequence is 16 residues long. DNA for the CDR3: TGTGCCAGCAGCTTAGCCGGCGGGGCGTTCACAGATACGCAGTATTTT. This translates into CASSLAGGAFTDTQYF.

The table lists this clone with a count of one. This sequence joins TRBV5-5 and TRBJ2-1; 9 bases map to TRBD2. V lost 4 bases, J lost 7 bases, and 9 bases stayed unmatched. CDR3 length: 15 residues. Germline CDR1 is SGHKS and CDR2 is YYEKEE (reference sequence). In DNA form, the CDR3 reads TGTGCCAGCAGCCCCAGCGGGAGGCCGGGGAATGAGCAGTTCTTC. Translating it yields CASSPSGRPGNEQFF.

The chain employs TRBV6-1 and TRBJ1-4; 9 bases align to TRBD1. Germline CDR1 reads MNHNS; CDR2 reads SASEGT. Trimming at V came to 7 bases and at J to 7 bases, leaving 10 bases not matched to a gene. The CDR3 consists of 15 residues. CDR3 residues: CASNSKGTGLEKLFF. CDR3 coding DNA: TGTGCCAGCAATTCTAAGGGGACAGGGCTTGAAAAACTGTTTTTT.

J is TRBJ2-3 and V is TRBV6-1, with 15 bases matching TRBD2. CDR1 and CDR2 (germline): MNHNS, SASEGT. The CDR3 extends over 14 amino acids. Unmatched junction bases numbered 8, after V lost 7 bases and J lost 12 bases. In nucleotides, the CDR3 is TGTGCCAGCACTACGGGACTAGCGGGGGGCCGTCAGTATTTT. It codes for CASTTGLAGGRQYF.

The chain couples TRBV14 to TRBJ2-2; D possibly corresponds to TRBD2 (5 bases). The length of the CDR3 is 15 residues. CDR1 is SGHDN, CDR2 FVKESK, per germline. Trimming stripped 4 bases from V and 5 bases from J, with 14 bases between. The CDR3 loop reads CASSRVGLQTGELFF. The DNA for the CDR3 is TGTGCCAGCAGCCGAGTAGGACTTCAAACCGGGGAGCTGTTTTTT.

This sequence joins TRBV28 and TRBJ1-2, with 7 bases that match TRBD1. The CDR3 is made up of 14 amino acids. Trimming removed 4 bases from V and 4 bases from J; junction bases left unmatched: 6. Looked up from germline, CDR1 is MDHEN and CDR2 is SYDVKM. The chain's CDR3 is CASSSETGTYGYTF. CDR3 DNA: TGTGCCAGCAGTTCAGAGACAGGGACCTATGGCTACACCTTC.

This chain uses TRBV7-2 with TRBJ2-1, with 9 bases lining up with TRBD1. Looked up from germline, CDR1 is SGHTA and CDR2 is FQGNSA. The CDR3 sequence is 15 residues long. After removal of 4 bases from V and 4 bases from J, the junction contained 5 bases not matched to a gene. The CDR3 is CASSSTGTGYNEQFF. The CDR3 DNA is TGTGCCAGCAGCTCGACCGGGACAGGGTACAATGAGCAGTTCTTC.

This chain links TRBV6-5 with TRBJ2-7, with no clear D. Trimming took 5 bases from V and 1 from J, leaving 12 bases between them. This CDR3 is built from 14 residues. Germline V gives CDR1 MNHEY, CDR2 SVGAGI. CDR3 coding DNA: TGTGCCAGCAGTACCCGATCATCTTCCTACGAGCAGTACTTC. Translated, it gives CASSTRSSSYEQYF.

V and J are TRBV15 and TRBJ1-1; D unresolved. Trimming removed 3 bases at V and 2 bases at J, with 10 bases between. Germline CDR1 and CDR2: LNHNV and YYDKDF (reference sequence). The CDR3 runs to 14 residues. CDR3 sequence (DNA): TGTGCCACCAGCAGCGCAGAAGGTAACACTGAAGCTTTCTTT. It is translated as CATSSAEGNTEAFF. Complete variable domain (other parts from reference TRBV15 and TRBJ1-1): DAMVIQNPRYQVTQFGKPVTLSCSQTLNHNVMYWYQQKSSQAPKLLFHYYDKDFNNEADTPDNFQSRRPNTSFCFLDIRSPGLGDTAMYLCATSSAEGNTEAFFGQGTRLTVV.

CDR3 sequence reads: CASSLVSSWDRGMSNQPQHF. The CDR3 DNA is TGTGCCAGCAGCCTGGTTTCTTCGTGGGACAGGGGGATGTCAAATCAGCCCCAGCATTTT. The genes are TRBV28 and TRBJ1-5; the match to TRBD1 covers 11 bases. This CDR3 has 20 amino acids. Germline V gives CDR1 MDHEN, CDR2 SYDVKM. V shed 6 bases, J shed 4 bases, and the junction held 20 bases outside the gene matches.

The chain links TRBV10-3 to TRBJ1-2; TRBD1 is a possible D gene (5 bases). The CDR3 loop spans 12 amino acids. Trimming shortened V by 8 bases and J by 4 bases, and 11 bases separated the two germline ends. Looked up from germline, CDR1 is ENHRY and CDR2 is SYGVKD. In nucleotides, the CDR3 is TGTGCCATCTCCGGGGCCCCCTATGGCTACACCTTC. Encoded protein: CAISGAPYGYTF.